The rows below give T cell receptor beta chains drawn from one sample of a study of T-cell reconstitution after alpha-beta-depleted transplantation in children. MiXCR, applied by TCRdb to the PCR reads, yields one record per CDR3 protein. This sample has 600,000 to 700,000 distinct CDR3 sequences, with approximately 15% found just once. Sequencing was performed on PBMCs from the stem cell graft donor, taken from the stem cell graft. Receptors originate from a human donor who donated a stem cell graft to a child with acute myeloid leukemia. CDR3s include the opening cysteine and the closing phenylalanine or tryptophan. D genes are given only for firm matches. Not all rows give a size; the values are once, few, many and, for expanded clones, a class.

d_gene	j_gene	abundance	v_gene	CDR3aa	CDR3nt
-	TRBJ2-7	many	TRBV20-1	CSARGSSYEQYF	TGCAGTGCTAGAGGGAGCTCCTACGAGCAGTACTTC
TRBD2	TRBJ2-3	many	TRBV20-1	CSARILAGGGDTQYF	TGCAGTGCTAGAATCCTAGCGGGGGGAGGAGATACGCAGTATTTT
-	TRBJ1-4	few	TRBV5-1	CASRALTGEKLFF	TGCGCCAGCAGGGCCCTTACCGGCGAAAAACTGTTTTTT
TRBD1	TRBJ1-5	-	TRBV5-5	CASSYRGVSNQPQHF	TGTGCCAGCAGCTACAGGGGCGTAAGCAATCAGCCCCAGCATTTT
-	TRBJ2-1	-	TRBV30	CAWSRGVFYNEQFF	TGTGCCTGGAGCAGGGGGGTGTTCTACAATGAGCAGTTCTTC
TRBD2	TRBJ2-7	few	TRBV7-9	CASSLGPSGYESYEQYF	TGTGCCAGCAGCTTAGGCCCTAGCGGATATGAATCCTACGAGCAGTACTTC
-	TRBJ1-2	many	TRBV28	CASSFSGFGYTF	TGTGCCAGCAGTTTCTCAGGGTTTGGCTACACCTTC
TRBD2	TRBJ2-1	-	TRBV6-4	CASSDLAGGPSNEQFF	TGTGCCAGCAGTGACCTGGCGGGGGGGCCCAGTAATGAGCAGTTCTTC
-	TRBJ2-7	few	TRBV11-1	CASSLAKQGTEQYF	TGTGCCAGCAGCTTAGCAAAACAGGGTACCGAGCAGTACTTC
-	TRBJ1-6	few	TRBV15	CATSRDNSWQGVYSPLHF	TGTGCCACCAGCAGAGATAACAGTTGGCAGGGAGTATATTCACCCCTCCACTTT
-	TRBJ2-2	few	TRBV7-2	CASSFSTNTGELFF	TGTGCCAGCAGCTTTAGTACGAACACCGGGGAGCTGTTTTTT
-	TRBJ1-5	many	TRBV20-1	CSARDPYRGSSQPQHF	TGCAGTGCTAGAGATCCTTATAGGGGTTCTAGTCAGCCCCAGCATTTT
TRBD1	TRBJ2-6	many	TRBV10-3	CAISGQGSDFAGANVLTF	TGTGCCATCAGCGGACAGGGCTCCGACTTCGCTGGGGCCAACGTCCTGACTTTC
-	TRBJ2-5	many	TRBV24-1	CATSDLKGDSGSYQETQYF	TGTGCCACCAGTGATTTGAAGGGCGATAGCGGCTCTTACCAAGAGACCCAGTACTTC
-	TRBJ1-6	many	TRBV6-1	CASSEVSAYNSPLHF	TGTGCCAGCAGTGAAGTGTCAGCCTATAATTCACCCCTCCACTTT
-	TRBJ1-2	many	TRBV29-1	CSVDVNSASIGYTF	TGCAGCGTTGATGTCAATTCCGCCTCTATAGGCTACACCTTC
-	TRBJ2-1	many	TRBV27	CASSLSEDNEQFF	TGTGCCAGCAGTTTAAGTGAGGACAATGAGCAGTTCTTC
-	TRBJ2-1	-	TRBV5-1	CASSQEGDEQFF	TGCGCCAGCAGCCAGGAAGGGGATGAGCAGTTCTTC
-	TRBJ2-5	many	TRBV7-6	CASSLVLETQYF	TGTGCCAGCAGCTTAGTGCTGGAGACCCAGTACTTC
TRBD1	TRBJ1-1	few	TRBV30	CAGGRRQGGTEAFF	TGTGCCGGGGGGAGGAGACAGGGAGGAACTGAAGCTTTCTTT
-	TRBJ1-2	few	TRBV18	CASSPPYRISHGYTF	TGTGCCAGCTCACCACCTTATAGAATATCACATGGCTACACCTTC
TRBD2	TRBJ2-3	many	TRBV20-1	CSAKGLAGITDTQYF	TGCAGTGCTAAGGGGCTAGCGGGGATCACAGATACGCAGTATTTT
TRBD1	TRBJ1-3	-	TRBV9	CASSAGQTYLANSGNTIYF	TGTGCCAGCAGCGCGGGACAGACTTATCTAGCCAACTCTGGAAACACCATATATTTT
-	TRBJ1-2	-	TRBV20-1	CSASSGGRYGYTF	TGCAGTGCTAGTTCGGGTGGGCGCTATGGCTACACCTTC
-	TRBJ1-2	-	TRBV29-1	CSADPGSVGYTF	TGCAGCGCGGACCCGGGATCCGTCGGCTACACCTTC
TRBD1	TRBJ1-5	many	TRBV20-1	CSARSDRGNQPQHF	TGCAGTGCTAGGAGTGACAGGGGGAATCAGCCCCAGCATTTT
TRBD1	TRBJ1-2	many	TRBV20-1	CSASRPTGGKTGYTF	TGCAGTGCTAGTCGCCCGACAGGGGGCAAAACAGGCTACACCTTC
TRBD1	TRBJ1-2	many	TRBV29-1	CSVSGGAGGYTF	TGCAGCGTTTCAGGGGGCGCAGGAGGCTACACCTTC
-	TRBJ2-3	-	TRBV25-1	CASSDARTDTQYF	TGTGCCAGCAGTGACGCCCGCACAGATACGCAGTATTTT
-	TRBJ1-2	few	TRBV6-1	CASSGRPQGRNYGYTF	TGTGCCAGCAGTGGACGCCCACAGGGTCGCAACTATGGCTACACCTTC
-	TRBJ2-1	many	TRBV20-1	CSARARGPDSYNEQFF	TGCAGTGCTAGAGCTCGCGGCCCGGACTCCTACAATGAGCAGTTCTTC
TRBD1	TRBJ1-1	few	TRBV5-1	CASSPPDRAFEAFF	TGCGCCAGCAGCCCACCGGACAGGGCCTTTGAAGCTTTCTTT
TRBD2	TRBJ2-3	few	TRBV5-5	CASSSTSGSGDTQYF	TGTGCCAGCAGCTCGACTAGCGGGTCAGGTGATACGCAGTATTTT
-	TRBJ2-5	many	TRBV20-1	CSARIQGETQYF	TGCAGTGCTAGAATACAGGGAGAGACCCAGTACTTC
-	TRBJ1-2	-	TRBV24-1	CATSDLDSTYGYTF	TGTGCCACCAGTGACCTTGACAGCACCTATGGCTACACCTTC
-	TRBJ2-3	few	TRBV12-3/TRBV12-4	CASSFTPGRPSTDTQYF	TGTGCCAGCAGTTTCACGCCGGGACGACCTAGCACAGATACGCAGTATTTT
TRBD1	TRBJ1-2	-	TRBV9	CASSEGTGIEGYTF	TGTGCCAGCAGCGAGGGGACAGGGATCGAAGGCTACACCTTC
TRBD1	TRBJ1-2	-	TRBV28	CASSPGQTIYGYTF	TGTGCCAGCAGTCCGGGACAGACAATCTATGGCTACACCTTC
-	TRBJ2-7	many	TRBV24-1	CATSDLHEQYF	TGTGCCACCAGTGATTTGCACGAGCAGTACTTC
TRBD2	TRBJ2-2	many	TRBV20-1	CSAPGWLAGGHGTGELFF	TGCAGTGCTCCAGGTTGGCTAGCGGGGGGGCACGGCACCGGGGAGCTGTTTTTT
-	TRBJ1-5	-	TRBV20-1	CSALDRRRVSNQPQHF	TGCAGTGCTTTAGACAGGAGGAGGGTTAGCAATCAGCCCCAGCATTTT
-	TRBJ2-1	few	TRBV4-3	CASSPRDASYNEQFF	TGCGCCAGCAGCCCAAGGGACGCGTCTTACAATGAGCAGTTCTTC
-	TRBJ2-3	-	TRBV7-9	CASSLVSQTTDTQYF	TGTGCCAGCAGCTTAGTCTCCCAGACAACAGATACGCAGTATTTT
-	TRBJ1-1	-	TRBV20-1	CSASHPVNTEAFF	TGCAGTGCTAGTCATCCGGTGAACACTGAAGCTTTCTTT
-	TRBJ2-4	many	TRBV20-1	CSASREGSIAKNIQYF	TGCAGTGCTAGTCGGGAAGGCAGTATAGCCAAAAACATTCAGTACTTC
-	TRBJ2-1	-	TRBV20-1	CSASVVPSSYNEQFF	TGCAGTGCTAGCGTGGTACCGAGCTCCTACAATGAGCAGTTCTTC
-	TRBJ1-2	-	TRBV20-1	CSATSVGGNNYGYTF	TGCAGTGCTACCTCCGTTGGGGGGAACAATTATGGCTACACCTTC
-	TRBJ2-7	-	TRBV11-3	CASSVRDEYEQYF	TGTGCCAGCAGCGTACGGGACGAATACGAGCAGTACTTC
-	TRBJ1-2	many	TRBV7-2	CASSLTKGQNYGYTF	TGTGCCAGCAGCTTAACAAAAGGACAGAACTATGGCTACACCTTC
-	TRBJ1-2	-	TRBV27	CASSLKGYNYGYTF	TGTGCCAGCAGTTTAAAGGGATACAACTATGGCTACACCTTC
-	TRBJ1-6	many	TRBV20-1	CSARSQGSEVSLHF	TGCAGTGCTAGATCCCAGGGCTCCGAAGTATCCCTCCACTTT